The entry below gives a single TCR beta chain sequence along with its context. Its antigen is unknown. Exposure to brentuximab vedotin varied, and each patient had relapsed following autologous stem cell transplantation. By magnetic negative selection, CD4+ T cells were purified from thawed PBMCs. The data originate from a study of PD-1 blockade in classical Hodgkin lymphoma. The study, taken as a whole, reports: Exclusion was the outcome for patients who began nivolumab under 1 year after ASCT.

Using immunoSEQ multiplex PCR, the repertoire was profiled, and TCRdb retains in-frame clones only, with some absent. The sample lists some 7,500 clones; around four fifths were seen once. The clonotype comes from a human donor with classical Hodgkin lymphoma. The sequencing here drew on CD4+ T cells from blood, taken at baseline.

The CDR3: CASSEAGWFFRYNEQFF. CDR3 coding DNA: TGTGCCAGCAGTGAAGCAGGGTGGTTTTTCCGCTACAATGAGCAGTTCTTC. The gene calls are TRBV2 and TRBJ2-1; unclear D gene. The V end was cut by 0 bases, the J end by 3 bases, with 15 bases between. Per germline, CDR1 SNHLY and CDR2 FYNNEI. The CDR3 extends over 17 amino acids.